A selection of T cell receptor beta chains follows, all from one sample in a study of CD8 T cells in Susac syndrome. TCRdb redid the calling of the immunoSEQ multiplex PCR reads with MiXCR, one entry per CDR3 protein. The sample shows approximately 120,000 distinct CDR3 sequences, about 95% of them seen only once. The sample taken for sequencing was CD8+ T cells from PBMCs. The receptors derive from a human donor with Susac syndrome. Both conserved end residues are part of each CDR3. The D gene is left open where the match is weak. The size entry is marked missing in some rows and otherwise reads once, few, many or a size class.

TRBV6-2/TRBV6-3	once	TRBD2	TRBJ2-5	CASTRSGTQETQYF	TGTGCCAGCACCCGTAGCGGGACTCAAGAGACCCAGTACTTC
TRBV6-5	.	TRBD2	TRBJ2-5	CASSLLAGAQETQYF	TGTGCCAGCAGTCTACTAGCGGGGGCACAAGAGACCCAGTACTTC
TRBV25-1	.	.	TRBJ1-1	CASSVGQNTEAFF	TGTGCCAGCAGTGTGGGACAGAACACTGAAGCTTTCTTT
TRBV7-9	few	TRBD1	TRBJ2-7	CASSLGQGTYEQYF	TGTGCTAGCAGCCTGGGACAGGGGACCTACGAGCAGTACTTC
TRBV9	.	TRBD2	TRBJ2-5	CASSLADQETQYF	TGTGCCAGCTCACTAGCGGACCAAGAGACCCAGTACTTC
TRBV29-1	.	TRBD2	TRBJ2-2	CSGKASGSVGELFF	TGCAGCGGGAAAGCTAGCGGGAGCGTCGGGGAGCTGTTTTTT
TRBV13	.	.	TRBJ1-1	CASSLAGEGTEAFF	TGTGCCAGCAGCTTAGCGGGGGAGGGGACTGAAGCTTTCTTT
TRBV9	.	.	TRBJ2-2	CASSSPRGGELFF	TGTGCCAGCAGCTCGCCACGGGGCGGGGAGCTGTTTTTT
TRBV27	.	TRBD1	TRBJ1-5	CASSLQGANQPQHF	TGTGCCAGCAGTCTACAGGGGGCCAATCAGCCCCAGCATTTT
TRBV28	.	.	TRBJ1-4	CASSLGPTNENEKLFF	TGTGCCAGCAGTTTAGGACCGACAAATGAGAATGAAAAACTGTTTTTT
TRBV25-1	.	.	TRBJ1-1	CASSTWGLGVAFF	TGTGCCAGCAGCACTTGGGGCCTCGGGGTAGCTTTCTTT
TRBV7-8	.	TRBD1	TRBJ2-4	CASSPYEQGIIQYF	TGTGCCAGCAGCCCATACGAACAGGGGATCATTCAGTACTTC
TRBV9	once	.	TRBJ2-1	CASSVDSASFNEQFF	TGTGCCAGCAGCGTAGATTCCGCTAGTTTCAATGAGCAGTTCTTC
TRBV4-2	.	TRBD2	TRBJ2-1	CASSHSGSGDEQFF	TGTGCCAGCAGCCACAGCGGGAGTGGAGATGAGCAGTTCTTC
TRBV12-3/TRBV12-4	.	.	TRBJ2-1	CASSLGLDNEQFF	TGTGCCAGCAGTTTGGGCCTCGACAATGAGCAGTTCTTC
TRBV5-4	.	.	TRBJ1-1	CASSGGEGGTEAFF	TGTGCCAGCAGCGGTGGTGAGGGAGGCACTGAAGCTTTCTTT
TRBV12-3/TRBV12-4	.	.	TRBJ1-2	CASSPSPGRDVYTF	TGTGCCAGCAGTCCCTCTCCGGGGAGGGATGTCTACACCTTC
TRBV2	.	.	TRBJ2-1	CASSGLQGRGEQFF	TGTGCCAGCAGTGGGTTACAGGGTAGAGGTGAGCAGTTCTTC
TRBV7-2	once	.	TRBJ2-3	CASSLIGGSDTQYF	TGTGCCAGCAGCTTAATCGGAGGGTCCGATACGCAGTATTTT
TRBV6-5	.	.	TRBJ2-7	CASSYSTGQTSYEQYF	TGTGCCAGCAGTTACTCGACGGGGCAGACATCCTACGAGCAGTACTTC
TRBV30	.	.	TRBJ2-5	CAWSVTSQLETQYF	TGTGCCTGGAGTGTAACCTCCCAGCTAGAGACCCAGTACTTC
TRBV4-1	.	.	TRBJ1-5	CASSQFPLGGLWPQHF	TGCGCCAGCAGCCAGTTCCCCCTCGGGGGGCTATGGCCCCAGCATTTT
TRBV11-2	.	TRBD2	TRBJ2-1	CASSLVAGNAYNEQFF	TGTGCCAGCAGCTTAGTAGCGGGGAACGCCTACAATGAGCAGTTCTTC
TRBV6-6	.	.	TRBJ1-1	CASSYSVRGTEAFF	TGTGCCAGCAGTTACTCGGTTCGGGGTACTGAAGCTTTCTTT
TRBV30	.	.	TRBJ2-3	CAWSVRADTQYF	TGTGCCTGGAGTGTACGCGCAGATACGCAGTATTTT
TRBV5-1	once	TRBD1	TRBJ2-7	CASSWDRFYEQYF	TGCGCCAGCAGCTGGGACAGGTTCTACGAGCAGTACTTC
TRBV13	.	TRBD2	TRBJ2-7	CASSLGRRGAGVLYEQYF	TGTGCCAGCAGCTTAGGTCGAAGGGGAGCGGGAGTACTCTACGAGCAGTACTTC
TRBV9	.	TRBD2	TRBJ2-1	CASSVASGSIYEQFF	TGTGCCAGCAGCGTAGCTAGCGGGAGTATCTATGAGCAGTTCTTC
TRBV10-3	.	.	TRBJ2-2	CATTGPGELFF	TGTGCGACCACCGGCCCCGGGGAGCTGTTTTTT
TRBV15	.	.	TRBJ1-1	CATSMDRTNTEAFF	TGTGCCACCAGCATGGACAGAACGAACACTGAAGCTTTCTTT
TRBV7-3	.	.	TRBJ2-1	CASSPASRSYNEQFF	TGTGCCAGCAGCCCCGCTTCTCGCTCCTACAATGAGCAGTTCTTC
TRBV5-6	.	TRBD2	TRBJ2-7	CASSFPRTSRHEQYF	TGTGCCAGCAGCTTCCCAAGGACTAGCAGGCACGAGCAGTACTTC
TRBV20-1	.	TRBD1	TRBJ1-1	CSAGGTGVNTEAFF	TGCAGTGCCGGCGGGACAGGGGTGAACACTGAAGCTTTCTTT
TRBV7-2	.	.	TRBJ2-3	CASSYGPGAADTQYF	TGTGCCAGCTCCTACGGGCCTGGGGCGGCAGATACGCAGTATTTT
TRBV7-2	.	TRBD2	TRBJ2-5	CASSPSVREGWETQYF	TGTGCCAGCAGCCCGTCGGTTCGGGAGGGGTGGGAGACCCAGTACTTC
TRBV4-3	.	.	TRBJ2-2	CASSQDPGSTGELFF	TGCGCCAGCAGCCAAGATCCCGGGTCCACCGGGGAGCTGTTTTTT
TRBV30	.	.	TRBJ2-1	CAWTLTGSSYNEQFF	TGTGCCTGGACCTTAACGGGTAGCTCCTACAATGAGCAGTTCTTC
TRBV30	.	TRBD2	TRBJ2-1	CAWSPMRGASGNEQFF	TGTGCCTGGAGTCCCATGCGGGGGGCATCGGGTAATGAGCAGTTCTTC
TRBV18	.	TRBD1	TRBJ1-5	CASSPRTGDDQPQHF	TGTGCCAGCTCACCCCGGACAGGGGATGATCAGCCCCAGCATTTT
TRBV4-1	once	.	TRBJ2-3	CASSQDRLAGDTQYF	TGCGCCAGCAGCCAAGACAGGCTAGCTGGAGATACGCAGTATTTT
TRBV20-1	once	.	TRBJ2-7	CSARDAVVEAYEQYF	TGCAGTGCTAGAGATGCGGTAGTCGAGGCCTACGAGCAGTACTTC
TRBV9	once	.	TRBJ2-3	CASSPRRSSSTDTQYF	TGTGCCAGCAGCCCCCGGAGGTCTTCTAGCACAGATACGCAGTATTTT
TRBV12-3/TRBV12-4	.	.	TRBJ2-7	CASSSRGTAVYKYF	TGTGCCAGCAGTTCTCGGGGGACCGCAGTATATAAATACTTC
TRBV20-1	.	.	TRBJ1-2	CSAKTGFENYGYTF	TGCAGTGCTAAGACAGGTTTTGAGAACTATGGCTACACCTTC
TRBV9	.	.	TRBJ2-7	CASSVPTGCLPYEQYF	TGTGCCAGCAGCGTGCCCACCGGTTGCCTACCCTACGAGCAGTACTTC
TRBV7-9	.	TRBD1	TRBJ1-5	CASSSRDREEPQHF	TGTGCCAGCAGCTCCCGGGACAGGGAAGAGCCCCAGCATTTT
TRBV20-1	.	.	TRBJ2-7	CSVVLEHTAYEQYF	TGCAGTGTTGTTCTAGAGCACACGGCGTACGAGCAGTACTTC
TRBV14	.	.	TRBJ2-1	CASSPPGGINEQFF	TGTGCCAGCAGCCCCCCCGGAGGAATCAATGAGCAGTTCTTC
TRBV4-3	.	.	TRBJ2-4	CASSQEAQGSGKNIQYF	TGCGCCAGCAGCCAAGAGGCCCAGGGGAGTGGCAAAAACATTCAGTACTTC
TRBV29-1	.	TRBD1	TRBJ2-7	CSVEGVGGKRPYEQYF	TGCAGCGTTGAAGGGGTAGGGGGCAAGCGGCCCTACGAGCAGTACTTC
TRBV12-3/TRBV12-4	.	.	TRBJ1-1	CASSNDGTWGDTEAFF	TGTGCCAGCTCCAATGACGGCACATGGGGAGACACTGAAGCTTTCTTT
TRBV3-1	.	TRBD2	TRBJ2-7	CASSHPGTSYEQYF	TGTGCCAGCAGCCACCCCGGGACTAGCTACGAGCAGTACTTC
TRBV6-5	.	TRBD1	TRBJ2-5	CASSPGQGDLETQYF	TGTGCCAGCAGCCCCGGACAGGGAGATTTGGAGACCCAGTACTTC